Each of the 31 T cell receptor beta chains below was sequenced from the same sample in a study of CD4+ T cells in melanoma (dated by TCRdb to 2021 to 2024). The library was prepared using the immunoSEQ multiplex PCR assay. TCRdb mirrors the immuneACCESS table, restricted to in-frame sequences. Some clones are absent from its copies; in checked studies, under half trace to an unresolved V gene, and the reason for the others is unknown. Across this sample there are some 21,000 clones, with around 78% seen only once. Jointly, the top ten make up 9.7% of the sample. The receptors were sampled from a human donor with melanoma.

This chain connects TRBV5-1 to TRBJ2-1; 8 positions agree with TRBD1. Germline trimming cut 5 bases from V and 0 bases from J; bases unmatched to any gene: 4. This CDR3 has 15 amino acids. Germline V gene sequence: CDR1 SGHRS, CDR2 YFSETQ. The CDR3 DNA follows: TGCGCCAGCAGTTCAGACAGGGGCTCCTACAATGAGCAGTTCTTC. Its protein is CASSSDRGSYNEQFF.

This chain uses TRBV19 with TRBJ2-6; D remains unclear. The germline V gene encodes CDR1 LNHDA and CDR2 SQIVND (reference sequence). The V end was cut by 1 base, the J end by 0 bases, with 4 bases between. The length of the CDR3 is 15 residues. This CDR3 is CASSIAGSGANVLTF. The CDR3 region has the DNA TGTGCCAGTAGTATAGCCGGCTCTGGGGCCAACGTCCTGACTTTC. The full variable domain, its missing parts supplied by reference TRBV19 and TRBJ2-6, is DGGITQSPKYLFRKEGQNVTLSCEQNLNHDAMYWYRQDPGQGLRLIYYSQIVNDFQKGDIAEGYSVSREKKESFPLTVTSAQKNPTAFYLCASSIAGSGANVLTFGAGSRLTVL.

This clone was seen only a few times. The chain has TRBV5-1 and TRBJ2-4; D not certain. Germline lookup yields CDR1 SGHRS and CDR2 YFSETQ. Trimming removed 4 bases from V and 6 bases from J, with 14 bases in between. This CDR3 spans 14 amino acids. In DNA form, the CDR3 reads TGCGCCAGCAGCCCCGATCCCCCCATAAACATTCAGTACTTC. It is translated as CASSPDPPINIQYF.

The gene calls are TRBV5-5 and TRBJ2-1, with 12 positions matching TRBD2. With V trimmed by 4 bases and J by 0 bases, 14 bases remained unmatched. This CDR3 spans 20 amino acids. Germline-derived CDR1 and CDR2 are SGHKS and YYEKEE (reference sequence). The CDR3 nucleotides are TGTGCCAGCAGCCTCTCACCCGGACTAGCGGGGATTGACTCCTACAATGAGCAGTTCTTC. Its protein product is CASSLSPGLAGIDSYNEQFF.

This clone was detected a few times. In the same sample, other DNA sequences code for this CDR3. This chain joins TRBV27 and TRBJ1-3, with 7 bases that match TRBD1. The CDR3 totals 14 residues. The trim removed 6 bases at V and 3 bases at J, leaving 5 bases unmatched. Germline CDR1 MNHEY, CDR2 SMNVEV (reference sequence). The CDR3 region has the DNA TGTGCCAGCAGCCTTTCAGGGGGTGGAAACACCATATATTTT. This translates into CASSLSGGGNTIYF.

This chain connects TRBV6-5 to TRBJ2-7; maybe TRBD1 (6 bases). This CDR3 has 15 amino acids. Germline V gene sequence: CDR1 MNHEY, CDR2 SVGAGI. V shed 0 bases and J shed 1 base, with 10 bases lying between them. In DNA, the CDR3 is TGTGCCAGCAGTTACTCTCCCAGGGGTTCCTACGAGCAGTACTTC. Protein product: CASSYSPRGSYEQYF.

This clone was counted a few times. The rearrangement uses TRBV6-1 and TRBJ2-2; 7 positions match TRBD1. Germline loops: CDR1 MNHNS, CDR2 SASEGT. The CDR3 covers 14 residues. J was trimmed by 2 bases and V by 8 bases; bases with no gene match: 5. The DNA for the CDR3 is TGTGCCAGCTTGGGACAGCAAAACACCGGGGAGCTGTTTTTT. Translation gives CASLGQQNTGELFF.

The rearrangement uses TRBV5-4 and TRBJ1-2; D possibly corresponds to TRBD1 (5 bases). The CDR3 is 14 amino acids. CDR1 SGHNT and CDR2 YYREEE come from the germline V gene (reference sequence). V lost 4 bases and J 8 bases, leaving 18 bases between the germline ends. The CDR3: CASSVDIFLGGYTF. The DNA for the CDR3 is TGTGCCAGCAGCGTGGACATCTTTCTAGGGGGCTACACCTTC. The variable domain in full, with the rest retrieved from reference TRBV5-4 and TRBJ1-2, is ETGVTQSPTHLIKTRGQQVTLRCSSQSGHNTVSWYQQALGQGPQFIFQYYREEENGRGNFPPRFSGLQFPNYSSELNVNALELDDSALYLCASSVDIFLGGYTFGSGTRLTVV.

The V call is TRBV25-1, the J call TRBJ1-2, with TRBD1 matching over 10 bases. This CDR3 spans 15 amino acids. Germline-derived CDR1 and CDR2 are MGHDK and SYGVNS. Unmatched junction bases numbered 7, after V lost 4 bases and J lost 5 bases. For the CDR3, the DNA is TGTGCCAGCAGTGTAACCGGGACAGGGGCGTATGGCTACACCTTC. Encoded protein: CASSVTGTGAYGYTF.

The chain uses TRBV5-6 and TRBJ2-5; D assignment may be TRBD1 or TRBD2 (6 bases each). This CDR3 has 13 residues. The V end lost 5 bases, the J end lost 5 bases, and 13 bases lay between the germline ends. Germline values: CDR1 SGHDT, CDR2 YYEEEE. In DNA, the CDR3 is TGTGCCAGCAGGTACAGGGCGGGGGAGACCCAGTACTTC. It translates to CASRYRAGETQYF.

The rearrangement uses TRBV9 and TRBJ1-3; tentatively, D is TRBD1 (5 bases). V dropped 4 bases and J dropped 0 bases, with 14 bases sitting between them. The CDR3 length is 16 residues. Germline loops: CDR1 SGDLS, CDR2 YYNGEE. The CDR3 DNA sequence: TGTGCCAGCAGCCTTGCCGGGGGTCGCTCTGGAAACACCATATATTTT. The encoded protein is CASSLAGGRSGNTIYF.

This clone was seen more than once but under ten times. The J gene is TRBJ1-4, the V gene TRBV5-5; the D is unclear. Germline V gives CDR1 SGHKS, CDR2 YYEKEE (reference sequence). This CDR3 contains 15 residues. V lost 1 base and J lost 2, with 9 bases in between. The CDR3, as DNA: TGTGCCAGCAGCTTGAAGACACTGACTAATGAAAAACTGTTTTTT. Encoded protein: CASSLKTLTNEKLFF.

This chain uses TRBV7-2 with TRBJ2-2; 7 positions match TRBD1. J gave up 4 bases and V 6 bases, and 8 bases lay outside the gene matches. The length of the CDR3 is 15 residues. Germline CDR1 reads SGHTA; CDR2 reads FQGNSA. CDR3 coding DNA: TGTGCCAGCAGAGCCGGGACAGTAAGCACCGGGGAGCTGTTTTTT. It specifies CASRAGTVSTGELFF.

Here the CDR3 DNA reads TGTGCCAGCCGTACGAGGGGCCAAGACTTAGAGACCCAGTACTTC. It translates to CASRTRGQDLETQYF. The rearrangement links TRBV6-1 to TRBJ2-5, with D possibly being TRBD1 or TRBD2 (5 bases each). The CDR3 sequence is 15 residues long. V shed 8 bases and J shed 4 bases, with 20 bases lying between them. Germline CDR1 reads MNHNS; CDR2 reads SASEGT.

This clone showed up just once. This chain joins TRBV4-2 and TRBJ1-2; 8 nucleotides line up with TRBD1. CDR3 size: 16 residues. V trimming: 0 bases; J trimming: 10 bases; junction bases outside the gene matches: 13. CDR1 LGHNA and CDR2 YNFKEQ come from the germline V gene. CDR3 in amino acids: CASSQDYMGQVGDYTF. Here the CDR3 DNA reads TGTGCCAGCAGCCAAGATTACATGGGACAGGTCGGTGACTACACCTTC.

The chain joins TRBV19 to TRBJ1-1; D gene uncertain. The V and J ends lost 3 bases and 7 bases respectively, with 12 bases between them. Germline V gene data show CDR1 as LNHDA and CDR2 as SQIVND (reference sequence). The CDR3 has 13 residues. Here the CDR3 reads CASSISPTREAFF. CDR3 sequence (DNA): TGTGCCAGTAGTATCTCCCCGACGCGTGAAGCTTTCTTT. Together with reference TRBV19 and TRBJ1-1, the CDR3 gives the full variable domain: DGGITQSPKYLFRKEGQNVTLSCEQNLNHDAMYWYRQDPGQGLRLIYYSQIVNDFQKGDIAEGYSVSREKKESFPLTVTSAQKNPTAFYLCASSISPTREAFFGQGTRLTVV.

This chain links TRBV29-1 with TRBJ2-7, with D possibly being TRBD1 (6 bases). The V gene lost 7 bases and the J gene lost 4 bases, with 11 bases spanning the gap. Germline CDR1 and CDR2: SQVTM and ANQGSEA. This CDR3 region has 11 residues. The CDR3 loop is CSGDTGYEQYF. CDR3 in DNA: TGCAGCGGCGATACAGGGTACGAGCAGTACTTC.

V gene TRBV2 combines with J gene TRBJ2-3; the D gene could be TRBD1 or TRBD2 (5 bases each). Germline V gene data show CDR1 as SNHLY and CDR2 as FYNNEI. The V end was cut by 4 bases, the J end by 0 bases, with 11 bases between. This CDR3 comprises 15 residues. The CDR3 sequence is CASSGQGPSTDTQYF. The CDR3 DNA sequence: TGTGCCAGCAGTGGGCAGGGACCTAGCACAGATACGCAGTATTTT.

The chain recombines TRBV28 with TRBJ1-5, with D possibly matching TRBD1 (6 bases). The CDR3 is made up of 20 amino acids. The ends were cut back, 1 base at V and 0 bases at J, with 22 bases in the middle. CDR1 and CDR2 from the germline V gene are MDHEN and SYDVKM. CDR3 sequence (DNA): TGTGCCAGCAGTTTATCTTGGGCGGGACGAGGGACAAATAGCAATCAGCCCCAGCATTTT. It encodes CASSLSWAGRGTNSNQPQHF.

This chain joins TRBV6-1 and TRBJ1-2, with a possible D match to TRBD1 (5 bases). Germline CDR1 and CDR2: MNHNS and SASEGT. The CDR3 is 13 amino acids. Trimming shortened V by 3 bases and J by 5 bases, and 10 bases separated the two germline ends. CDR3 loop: CASSEFGGYGYTF. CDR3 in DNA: TGTGCCAGCAGTGAGTTCGGGGGGTATGGCTACACCTTC.

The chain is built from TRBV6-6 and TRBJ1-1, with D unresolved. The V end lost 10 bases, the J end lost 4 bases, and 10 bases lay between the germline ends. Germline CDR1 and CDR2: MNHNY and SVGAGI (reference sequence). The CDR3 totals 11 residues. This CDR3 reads CATARTTEAFF. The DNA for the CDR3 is TGTGCCACCGCCCGTACCACTGAAGCTTTCTTT.

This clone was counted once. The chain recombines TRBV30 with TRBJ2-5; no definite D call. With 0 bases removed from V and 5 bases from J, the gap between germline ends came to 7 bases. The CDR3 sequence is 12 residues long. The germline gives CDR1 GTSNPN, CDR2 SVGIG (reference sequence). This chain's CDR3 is CAWSVQVETQYF. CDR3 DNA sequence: TGTGCCTGGAGTGTCCAGGTGGAGACCCAGTACTTC.

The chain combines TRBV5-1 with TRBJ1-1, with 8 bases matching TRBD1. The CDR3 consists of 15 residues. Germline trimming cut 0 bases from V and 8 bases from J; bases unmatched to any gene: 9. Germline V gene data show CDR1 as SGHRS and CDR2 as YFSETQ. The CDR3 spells CASSLVPGQVMEAFF. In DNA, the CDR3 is TGCGCCAGCAGCTTGGTTCCGGGACAGGTCATGGAAGCTTTCTTT.

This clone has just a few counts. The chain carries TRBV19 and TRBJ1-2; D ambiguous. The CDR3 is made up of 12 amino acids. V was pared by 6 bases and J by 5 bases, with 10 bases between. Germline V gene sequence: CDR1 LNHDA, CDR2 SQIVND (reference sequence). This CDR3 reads CASSNGRYGYTF. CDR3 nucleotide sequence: TGTGCCAGTAGCAATGGGAGATATGGCTACACCTTC.

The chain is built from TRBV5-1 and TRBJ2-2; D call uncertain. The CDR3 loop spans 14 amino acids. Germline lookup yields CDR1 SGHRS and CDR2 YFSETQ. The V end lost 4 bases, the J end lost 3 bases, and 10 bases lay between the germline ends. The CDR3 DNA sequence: TGCGCCAGCAGCCCTACGCTCTACACCGGGGAGCTGTTTTTT. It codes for CASSPTLYTGELFF.

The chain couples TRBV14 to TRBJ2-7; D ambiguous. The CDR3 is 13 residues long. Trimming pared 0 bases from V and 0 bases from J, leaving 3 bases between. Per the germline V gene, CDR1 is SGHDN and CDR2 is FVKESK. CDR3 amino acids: CASSQEDSYEQYF. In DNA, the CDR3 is TGTGCCAGCAGCCAAGAAGACTCCTACGAGCAGTACTTC.

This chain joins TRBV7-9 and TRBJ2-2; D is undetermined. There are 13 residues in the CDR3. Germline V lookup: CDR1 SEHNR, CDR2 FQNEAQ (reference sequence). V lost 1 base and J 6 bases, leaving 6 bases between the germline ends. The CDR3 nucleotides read TGTGCCAGCAGCTTAGGTATACCCGGGGAGCTGTTTTTT. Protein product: CASSLGIPGELFF.

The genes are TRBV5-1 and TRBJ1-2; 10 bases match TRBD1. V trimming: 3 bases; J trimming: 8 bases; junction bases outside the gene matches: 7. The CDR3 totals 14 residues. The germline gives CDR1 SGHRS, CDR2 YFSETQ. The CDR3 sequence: CASSSRQGAQGYTF. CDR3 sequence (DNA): TGCGCCAGCAGCTCTCGACAGGGGGCACAAGGCTACACCTTC.

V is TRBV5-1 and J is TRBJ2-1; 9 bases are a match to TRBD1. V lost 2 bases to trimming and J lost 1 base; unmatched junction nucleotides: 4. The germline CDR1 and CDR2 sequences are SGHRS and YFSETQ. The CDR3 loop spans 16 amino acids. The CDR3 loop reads CASSLLTGGSYNEQFF. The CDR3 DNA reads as TGCGCCAGCAGCTTATTGACAGGGGGATCCTACAATGAGCAGTTCTTC.

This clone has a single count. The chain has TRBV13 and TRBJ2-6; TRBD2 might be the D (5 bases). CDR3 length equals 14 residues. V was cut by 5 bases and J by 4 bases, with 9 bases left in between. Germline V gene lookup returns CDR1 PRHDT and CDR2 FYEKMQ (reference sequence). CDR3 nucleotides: TGTGCCAGCAGCCCGACGGGGGGGGCCAACGTCCTGACTTTC. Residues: CASSPTGGANVLTF. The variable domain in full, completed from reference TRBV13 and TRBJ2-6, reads AAGVIQSPRHLIKEKRETATLKCYPIPRHDTVYWYQQGPGQDPQFLISFYEKMQSDKGSIPDRFSAQQFSDYHSELNMSSLELGDSALYFCASSPTGGANVLTFGAGSRLTVL.

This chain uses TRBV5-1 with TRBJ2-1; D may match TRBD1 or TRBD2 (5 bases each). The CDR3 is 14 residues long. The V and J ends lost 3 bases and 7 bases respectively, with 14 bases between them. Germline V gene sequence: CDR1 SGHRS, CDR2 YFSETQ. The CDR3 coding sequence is TGCGCCAGCAGCTCGGGACCCGGGGCAAATGAGCAGTTCTTC. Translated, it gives CASSSGPGANEQFF.